A selection of T cell receptor beta chains follows, all from one sample in a study of blood T cell repertoires in COVID-19. Sequencing was performed with immunoSEQ multiplex PCR; in TCRdb, only in-frame clones are kept and a portion is missing. The sample has 300,000 or so clones, over 75% seen once; the top ten hold around 1.1%. Material: PBMCs or T cells enriched from blood (not recorded which). The receptors originated from a woman aged 25 to 39 who had recovered from COVID-19. Each CDR3 is given with its conserved first and last residue. The D gene is left open where the match is weak. Clone size appears in some rows only: once, few, many, or a class for an expanded clone.

TRBV27	NA	NA	TRBJ2-1	CASSLDSGNEQFF	TGTGCCAGCAGTTTAGACAGTGGCAATGAGCAGTTCTTC
TRBV5-1	TRBD1	NA	TRBJ1-1	CASSAGTASNTEAFF	TGCGCCAGCAGCGCCGGGACAGCCTCGAACACTGAAGCTTTCTTT
TRBV6-2/TRBV6-3	NA	NA	TRBJ2-1	CASSPGTYYNEQFF	TGTGCCAGCAGCCCCGGGACTTACTACAATGAGCAGTTCTTC
TRBV11-2	NA	NA	TRBJ2-6	CASSYLTGDSGANVLTF	TGTGCCAGCAGCTACCTGACAGGCGACTCTGGGGCCAACGTCCTGACTTTC
TRBV18	TRBD1	NA	TRBJ1-6	CASSPPTGVESPLHF	TGTGCCAGCTCACCACCGACAGGGGTAGAATCACCCCTCCACTTT
TRBV10-3	NA	NA	TRBJ2-2	CAARGDTGELFF	TGTGCCGCCCGCGGTGACACCGGGGAGCTGTTTTTT
TRBV4-3	NA	NA	TRBJ2-7	CASSHPNHGGFEQYF	TGCGCCAGCAGCCATCCCAATCATGGGGGGTTCGAGCAGTACTTC
TRBV28	NA	NA	TRBJ2-5	CASSLPKYSGQETQYF	TGTGCCAGCAGTTTACCCAAATACTCAGGGCAAGAGACCCAGTACTTC
TRBV11-2	NA	once	TRBJ2-1	CASSLPSVNEQFF	TGTGCCAGCAGCTTACCTTCGGTTAATGAGCAGTTCTTC
TRBV4-2	TRBD2	NA	TRBJ2-7	CASSQEVPGLAGDEQYF	TGTGCCAGCAGCCAAGAAGTACCGGGACTAGCGGGAGACGAGCAGTACTTC
TRBV6-5	TRBD2	NA	TRBJ2-7	CASSYRGGSYEQYF	TGTGCCAGCAGTTACCGCGGGGGCTCCTACGAGCAGTACTTC
TRBV28	TRBD2	NA	TRBJ2-5	CASSFPTSYQETQYF	TGTGCCAGCAGTTTTCCGACTAGCTACCAAGAGACCCAGTACTTC
TRBV27	TRBD2	NA	TRBJ2-1	CASSLGGGRPYNEQFF	TGTGCCAGCAGTTTGGGTGGCGGGAGGCCCTACAATGAGCAGTTCTTC
TRBV7-3	TRBD1	NA	TRBJ2-7	CASSLAGKGASSYEQYF	TGTGCCAGCAGCCTCGCCGGCAAGGGGGCTAGTTCCTACGAGCAGTACTTC
TRBV3-1/TRBV3-2	TRBD1	NA	TRBJ2-4	CASSLQIDRAAKNIQYF	TGTGCCAGCAGCCTCCAAATCGACAGGGCGGCCAAAAACATTCAGTACTTC
TRBV15	NA	NA	TRBJ1-5	CATSRDRGGQPQHF	TGTGCCACCAGCAGAGATCGAGGGGGTCAGCCCCAGCATTTT
TRBV5-4	NA	NA	TRBJ1-6	CASSSPQQGYNSPLHF	TGTGCCAGCAGCTCCCCTCAACAGGGCTATAATTCACCCCTCCACTTT
TRBV28	TRBD1	NA	TRBJ2-7	CASSNPGQGPHEQYF	TGTGCCAGCAGTAACCCGGGACAGGGGCCCCACGAGCAGTACTTC
TRBV27	TRBD1	once	TRBJ2-3	CASSPGQGGTDTQYF	TGTGCCAGCAGTCCCGGACAGGGGGGCACAGATACGCAGTATTTT
TRBV10-3	TRBD1	NA	TRBJ2-7	CAIRGDSSYEQYF	TGTGCCATCAGGGGGGACAGCTCCTACGAGCAGTACTTC
TRBV19	NA	NA	TRBJ2-7	CASSKGSGPYSYEQYF	TGTGCCAGTAGTAAGGGGTCAGGGCCCTACTCCTACGAGCAGTACTTC
TRBV28	NA	NA	TRBJ1-4	CASTQIGVFDEKLFF	TGTGCCAGCACCCAAATCGGGGTTTTTGATGAAAAACTGTTTTTT
TRBV4-3	TRBD2	NA	TRBJ2-1	CASSQLAGESYNEQFF	TGCGCCAGCAGCCAATTAGCGGGAGAATCCTACAATGAGCAGTTCTTC
TRBV7-9	TRBD2	NA	TRBJ2-4	CASTLLGGLAEYF	TGTGCCAGCACCCTATTGGGGGGACTAGCGGAATACTTC
TRBV23-1	NA	NA	TRBJ2-1	CASGPFGRGVYNEQFF	TGCGCCAGCGGGCCCTTTGGGAGGGGGGTGTACAATGAGCAGTTCTTC
TRBV5-1	NA	NA	TRBJ2-1	CASSWERPLGQFF	TGCGCCAGCAGCTGGGAGCGACCCCTCGGGCAGTTCTTC
TRBV14	NA	NA	TRBJ2-7	CASSQGLGALYEQYF	TGTGCCAGCAGCCAAGGTTTAGGGGCCCTTTACGAGCAGTACTTC
TRBV11-1	NA	NA	TRBJ2-7	CASSRAASYEQYF	TGTGCCAGCAGCCGAGCGGCCTCCTACGAGCAGTACTTC
TRBV7-2	TRBD1	NA	TRBJ2-7	CASSSSQGAGEQYF	TGTGCCAGCAGCTCCTCACAGGGGGCGGGGGAGCAATACTTC
TRBV5-3	NA	NA	TRBJ2-6	CARSLTREKAGANVLTF	TGTGCCAGAAGCTTGACCCGGGAGAAAGCTGGGGCCAACGTCCTGACTTTC
TRBV28	NA	NA	TRBJ1-3	CASSARGGAGGNTIYF	TGTGCCAGCAGCGCGAGGGGGGGCGCGGGAGGAAACACCATATATTTT
TRBV28	TRBD1	NA	TRBJ1-1	CASTLSTGTTGEAFF	TGTGCCAGCACCCTCTCGACAGGGACAACGGGTGAAGCTTTCTTT
TRBV6-2/TRBV6-3	TRBD1	once	TRBJ2-7	CASSYPPRQGKGDYEQYF	TGTGCCAGCAGTTACCCGCCACGACAGGGGAAAGGCGACTACGAGCAGTACTTC
TRBV10-3	NA	NA	TRBJ2-1	CAISEPVRGAEQFF	TGTGCCATCAGTGAGCCTGTCAGGGGGGCTGAGCAGTTCTTC
TRBV5-4	NA	NA	TRBJ1-2	CASSLDRSFYGYTF	TGTGCCAGCAGCTTGGACAGATCCTTCTATGGCTACACCTTC
TRBV6-1	TRBD2	NA	TRBJ2-2	CASSERTSGRTGELFF	TGTGCCAGCAGTGAACGGACTAGCGGGCGTACCGGGGAGCTGTTTTTT
TRBV5-1	NA	NA	TRBJ1-1	CATTRGGNLVNTEAFF	TGCGCTACCACCCGGGGGGGAAATTTGGTGAACACTGAAGCTTTCTTT
TRBV3-1/TRBV3-2	NA	once	TRBJ2-7	CASSQDSHAEQYF	TGTGCCAGCAGCCAAGATTCACACGCCGAGCAGTACTTC
TRBV11-1	NA	NA	TRBJ1-1	CASSLAGVTEAFF	TGTGCCAGCAGCTTAGCTGGAGTCACTGAAGCTTTCTTT
TRBV19	TRBD2	few	TRBJ2-1	CASGSLAGGNEQFF	TGTGCCAGTGGTTCCCTAGCGGGGGGAAATGAGCAGTTCTTC
TRBV12-3/TRBV12-4	NA	NA	TRBJ2-1	CASSFTHEQFF	TGTGCCAGCAGTTTCACTCATGAGCAGTTCTTC
TRBV6-2/TRBV6-3	NA	NA	TRBJ1-5	CASSLDSDNQPQHF	TGTGCCAGCAGCCTTGACAGCGACAATCAGCCCCAGCATTTT
TRBV27	NA	NA	TRBJ1-2	CASSPRGGAYGYTF	TGTGCCAGCAGTCCCCGGGGGGGCGCATACGGCTACACCTTC
TRBV27	NA	NA	TRBJ2-7	CASSKGGLPYEQYF	TGTGCCAGCAGTAAGGGAGGCCTTCCCTACGAGCAGTACTTC
TRBV28	NA	NA	TRBJ1-6	CASSFPGQHNSPLHF	TGTGCCAGCAGTTTTCCTGGACAACATAATTCACCCCTCCACTTT
TRBV7-6	NA	once	TRBJ1-1	CASSLDGRAAGDTEAFF	TGTGCCAGCAGCCTAGACGGACGGGCTGCGGGGGACACTGAAGCTTTCTTT
TRBV11-3	TRBD2	many	TRBJ2-7	CASSLSSGGSYEQYF	TGTGCCAGCAGCTTATCTAGCGGGGGCTCCTACGAGCAGTACTTC
TRBV4-1	TRBD1	NA	TRBJ2-6	CASSQGQTSSGANVLTF	TGCGCCAGCAGCCAGGGACAGACTTCCTCTGGGGCCAACGTCCTGACTTTC
TRBV11-2	NA	NA	TRBJ2-1	CASSFLAGDYNEQFF	TGTGCCAGCAGCTTTCTTGCAGGGGACTACAATGAGCAGTTCTTC
TRBV7-9	TRBD1	NA	TRBJ1-1	CASSKDRGLVNTEAFF	TGTGCCAGCAGCAAAGACAGGGGTTTGGTGAACACTGAAGCTTTCTTT
TRBV6-6	NA	NA	TRBJ1-4	CASSYSGINEKLFF	TGTGCCAGCAGTTATTCCGGGATTAATGAAAAACTGTTTTTT
TRBV19	NA	NA	TRBJ2-7	CASSISVGDPYEQYF	TGTGCCAGTAGTATCAGCGTTGGCGACCCCTACGAGCAGTACTTC
TRBV5-4	NA	NA	TRBJ1-1	CASRNNRTWDTEAFF	TGTGCCAGCCGAAACAACCGGACTTGGGACACTGAAGCTTTCTTT
TRBV4-3	TRBD1	many	TRBJ2-1	CASSLDRPSNEQFF	TGCGCCAGCAGCTTGGACAGGCCCTCCAATGAGCAGTTCTTC
TRBV9	TRBD2	NA	TRBJ2-1	CASSVGLGLAGEYEQFF	TGTGCCAGCAGCGTAGGGTTGGGACTAGCGGGAGAATATGAGCAGTTCTTC
TRBV20-1	TRBD1	NA	TRBJ1-4	CSASYRTGESEKLFF	TGCAGTGCTAGTTATCGGACAGGGGAGAGTGAAAAACTGTTTTTT
TRBV15	NA	NA	TRBJ2-3	CATSRDRAGRADTQYF	TGTGCCACCAGCAGAGACAGGGCCGGTCGGGCAGATACGCAGTATTTT